This passage covers 22 T cell receptor beta chains from one sample sequenced in a study of spatial heterogeneity in lung cancer. TCRdb used MiXCR to reprocess the 5' RACE reads, holding one entry per CDR3 protein. This table holds more than 75,000 distinct CDR3 sequences, roughly a fifth found once. The time point here: blood at routine non-recurrence follow-up after resection. Sequenced here: PBMCs, sampled at follow-up. The receptors come from a male donor with early-stage non-small cell lung cancer.

Ten or more counts support this clonotype. The chain couples TRBV9 to TRBJ1-2, with D tentatively TRBD1 (5 bases). Germline CDR1 reads SGDLS; CDR2 reads YYNGEE. V shed 3 bases and J shed 8 bases, with 11 bases lying between them. The CDR3 length is 12 residues. In DNA, the CDR3 is TGTGCCAGCAGCGCGACGGGGGAGGGCTACACCTTC. It yields the protein CASSATGEGYTF.

This clonotype occurred a few times. The chain combines TRBV5-1 with TRBJ2-3; weak D call: TRBD1 (6 bases). With 2 bases removed from V and 5 bases from J, the gap between germline ends came to 9 bases. Germline-derived CDR1 and CDR2 are SGHRS and YFSETQ. There are 13 residues in the CDR3. The CDR3 loop is CASSFGRGDTQYF. The CDR3 region has the DNA TGCGCCAGCAGCTTTGGCAGGGGAGATACGCAGTATTTT.

The chain is built from TRBV19 and TRBJ1-2, with a tentative D call TRBD1 (5 bases). Germline V CDR1 and CDR2: LNHDA, SQIVND (reference sequence). V dropped 4 bases and J dropped 2 bases, with 20 bases sitting between them. This CDR3 is 17 amino acids long. CDR3 amino acids: CASSSSPSTAGNYGYTF. The CDR3, as DNA: TGTGCCAGTAGTAGTTCCCCCTCGACAGCGGGAAACTATGGCTACACCTTC.

The chain has TRBV7-9 and TRBJ1-4, with D hard to call. The CDR3 has 18 amino acids. V was shortened by 4 bases and J by 3 bases, with 21 bases between the two germline ends. In germline, CDR1 is SEHNR, CDR2 FQNEAQ (reference sequence). The CDR3 nucleotides are TGTGCCAGCAGCTCTCCCCCTGGTACGTCAGGAGCTAATGAAAAACTGTTTTTT. It specifies CASSSPPGTSGANEKLFF.

The chain has TRBV7-9 and TRBJ1-6; D is unresolved. Deletions cut 5 bases from V and 7 bases from J, with 9 bases between. CDR1 is SEHNR, CDR2 FQNEAQ, per germline (reference sequence). The CDR3 covers 13 residues. CDR3 sequence: CASSPQGNSPLHF. For the CDR3, the DNA is TGTGCCAGCAGCCCTCAAGGAAATTCACCCCTCCACTTT.

In its sample, this clonotype was seen a few times. The rearrangement uses TRBV6-1 and TRBJ2-1; the match to TRBD2 covers 8 bases. CDR1 MNHNS and CDR2 SASEGT come from the germline V gene. J gave up 6 bases and V 7 bases, and 5 bases lay outside the gene matches. The CDR3 has 13 residues. DNA of the CDR3: TGTGCCAGCACGAAGCGGGGGATCAATGAGCAGTTCTTC. Protein: CASTKRGINEQFF.

This clonotype was found many times. V and J are TRBV20-1 and TRBJ2-3, with D perhaps being TRBD1 or TRBD2 (5 bases each). The ends were cut back, 3 bases at V and 2 bases at J, with 9 bases in the middle. Germline CDR1 and CDR2: DFQATT and SNEGSKA (reference sequence). The CDR3 spans 13 residues. DNA of the CDR3: TGCAGTGCTAGCAAGGGGACCACAGATACGCAGTATTTT. Translated: CSASKGTTDTQYF.

The chain uses TRBV3-1 and TRBJ2-1; D is undetermined. The germline V and J ends were trimmed by 7 bases and 6 bases, with 10 bases remaining between them. This CDR3 is 12 amino acids long. Germline assignment: CDR1 LGHDT and CDR2 YNNKEL (reference sequence). For the CDR3, the DNA is TGTGCCAGCACTGGCGTCTTCAATGAGCAGTTCTTC. This sequence encodes CASTGVFNEQFF.

The sample holds many counts of this clonotype. The chain joins TRBV19 to TRBJ2-1; the D gene is possibly TRBD2 (5 bases). CDR1 LNHDA and CDR2 SQIVND come from the germline V gene (reference sequence). The CDR3 runs to 14 residues. The V end was cut by 5 bases, the J end by 8 bases, with 16 bases between. CDR3 nucleotides: TGTGCCAGTAGTGAACGGTCGGGGAATGATGAGCAGTTCTTC. Protein sequence: CASSERSGNDEQFF. Supplemented by reference TRBV19 and TRBJ2-1, the full variable domain reads DGGITQSPKYLFRKEGQNVTLSCEQNLNHDAMYWYRQDPGQGLRLIYYSQIVNDFQKGDIAEGYSVSREKKESFPLTVTSAQKNPTAFYLCASSERSGNDEQFFGPGTRLTVL.

This clonotype was found many times. The chain uses TRBV6-5 and TRBJ2-3; 10 nucleotides line up with TRBD2. Trimming at V came to 5 bases and at J to 6 bases, leaving 17 bases not matched to a gene. The CDR3 extends over 18 amino acids. The germline CDR1 and CDR2 sequences are MNHEY and SVGAGI. The DNA for the CDR3 is TGTGCCAGCAGTCTCGCTGCGCCTAGCGGGAGAGTATTGGATACGCAGTATTTT. Its protein is CASSLAAPSGRVLDTQYF.

This clonotype is deemed medium-sized (0.01 to 0.1%). The chain uses TRBV5-6 and TRBJ1-1; D might be TRBD1 (6 bases). V lost 4 bases and J lost 1, with 14 bases in between. CDR1 SGHDT and CDR2 YYEEEE come from the germline V gene. The CDR3 is 15 residues long. The CDR3 spells CASSPPGAANTEAFF. DNA of the CDR3: TGTGCCAGCAGCCCTCCGGGGGCAGCGAACACTGAAGCTTTCTTT. Based on the CDR3 plus reference TRBV5-6 and TRBJ1-1, the full variable domain is DAGVTQSPTHLIKTRGQQVTLRCSPKSGHDTVSWYQQALGQGPQFIFQYYEEEERQRGNFPDRFSGHQFPNYSSELNVNALLLGDSALYLCASSPPGAANTEAFFGQGTRLTVV.

The gene calls are TRBV11-2 and TRBJ2-7; 9 nucleotides match TRBD1. Per germline, CDR1 SGHAT and CDR2 FQNNGV. The CDR3 is 15 residues long. With V trimmed by 3 bases and J by 3 bases, 6 bases remained unmatched. CDR3 loop: CASSLGQGSIYEQYV. CDR3 in DNA: TGTGCCAGCAGCTTGGGACAGGGATCGATCTACGAGCAGTACGTC.

This rearrangement joins TRBV7-8 to TRBJ1-6; TRBD1 might be the D (5 bases). The V gene's germline CDR1 is SGHVS and CDR2 FQNEAQ. CDR3 length: 16 residues. The V end lost 3 bases, the J end lost 5 bases, and 14 bases lay between the germline ends. For the CDR3, the DNA is TGTGCCAGCAGCTTTGAGACAGTGAGAAATAATTCACCCCTCCACTTT. Translation gives CASSFETVRNNSPLHF.

This rearrangement joins TRBV7-9 to TRBJ2-5; D may correspond to TRBD1 or TRBD2 (5 bases each). V was clipped by 3 bases and J by 5 bases, with 13 bases between them. The CDR3 loop spans 14 amino acids. Germline V gives CDR1 SEHNR, CDR2 FQNEAQ (reference sequence). Written as DNA, the CDR3 is TGTGCCAGCAGCTTTGAAGGGACGGGGGAGACCCAGTACTTC. It is translated as CASSFEGTGETQYF.

The gene calls are TRBV9 and TRBJ2-2, with 7 bases matching TRBD2. Per germline, CDR1 SGDLS and CDR2 YYNGEE. The ends lost 3 bases at V and 2 bases at J; junction bases unmatched: 4. This CDR3 has 15 residues. CDR3 DNA: TGTGCCAGCAGCGAAAGGGACTATAACACCGGGGAGCTGTTTTTT. This codes for CASSERDYNTGELFF. The full variable domain, with the rest looked up from reference TRBV9 and TRBJ2-2, is DSGVTQTPKHLITATGQRVTLRCSPRSGDLSVYWYQQSLDQGLQFLIQYYNGEERAKGNILERFSAQQFPDLHSELNLSSLELGDSALYFCASSERDYNTGELFFGEGSRLTVL.

The chain employs TRBV7-9 and TRBJ2-5; D perhaps matches TRBD1 (5 bases). The CDR3 has 14 amino acids. Germline loops: CDR1 SEHNR, CDR2 FQNEAQ (reference sequence). The germline V and J ends were trimmed by 4 bases and 3 bases, with 12 bases remaining between them. This chain's CDR3 is CASSSYLGEETQYF. The CDR3 nucleotides are TGTGCCAGCAGCTCCTACTTAGGGGAAGAGACCCAGTACTTC.

This clonotype has a handful of counts. The rearrangement links TRBV6-2 or TRBV6-3 to TRBJ1-4; 7 nucleotides agree with TRBD1. The germline V gene encodes CDR1 MNHEY and CDR2 SVGEGT. CDR3 length: 15 amino acids. The ends lost 2 bases at V and 7 bases at J; junction bases unmatched: 7. CDR3 protein: CASSYQRGRSEKLFF. In nucleotides, the CDR3 is TGTGCCAGCAGTTACCAGAGGGGGCGAAGTGAAAAACTGTTTTTT.

Turning to this clonotype: The conserved phenylalanine or tryptophan is not found at the CDR3 terminus, so this likely reflects a read error. The V call is TRBV6-2 or TRBV6-3, the J call TRBJ2-3; the D is unclear. The CDR3 totals 12 residues. Germline V gene lookup returns CDR1 MNHEY and CDR2 SVGEGT. With 6 bases removed from V and 0 bases from J, the gap between germline ends came to 4 bases. The CDR3 loop is CASRFSTDTQYL. The CDR3 DNA reads TGTGCCAGCAGATTTAGCACAGATACGCAGTATTTA.

The rearrangement joins TRBV29-1 to TRBJ2-5; D tentatively fits TRBD1 or TRBD2 (5 bases each). Germline assignment: CDR1 SQVTM and CDR2 ANQGSEA. CDR3 size: 12 residues. V gave up 6 bases and J gave up 0 bases, with 8 bases separating them. The CDR3 DNA follows: TGCAGCGTGAGGGGCGACCAAGAGACCCAGTACTTC. Translated, it gives CSVRGDQETQYF.

This clonotype came up a few times. The chain links TRBV7-6 to TRBJ2-5, with D possibly being TRBD1 or TRBD2 (5 bases each). The germline V gene encodes CDR1 SGHVS and CDR2 FNYEAQ. V shed 2 bases and J shed 2 bases, with 15 bases lying between them. The length of the CDR3 is 16 residues. CDR3 sequence reads: CASSLMGRGIQETQYF. For the CDR3, the DNA is TGTGCCAGCAGCTTAATGGGGCGAGGGATTCAAGAGACCCAGTACTTC.

The J gene is TRBJ1-2, the V gene TRBV14; D call uncertain. The V gene lost 3 bases and the J gene lost 7 bases, with 6 bases spanning the gap. This CDR3 is built from 11 residues. The germline CDR1 and CDR2 sequences are SGHDN and FVKESK. Here the CDR3 reads CASSQALGYTF. In DNA form, the CDR3 reads TGTGCCAGCAGCCAGGCCCTTGGCTACACCTTC.

The rearrangement links TRBV29-1 to TRBJ2-1; TRBD2 agrees at 15 bases. Per the germline V gene, CDR1 is SQVTM and CDR2 is ANQGSEA. This CDR3 spans 16 amino acids. Losses at the gene ends were 6 bases for V and 5 bases for J; bases not matched to a gene: 8. CDR3 residues: CSVTRTSGRANNEQFF. The CDR3, as DNA: TGCAGCGTAACCAGGACTAGCGGGAGGGCCAACAATGAGCAGTTCTTC.